The rows below give T cell receptor beta chains drawn from one sample of a study of blood T cell repertoires in COVID-19. Sequencing used immunoSEQ multiplex PCR; TCRdb keeps in-frame clones, though not all of them. The sample includes about 320,000 clones, roughly 89% of them seen just once. Sequencing was performed on peripheral blood. The receptors come from a woman in her 30s with COVID-19, enrolled during active disease. The CDR3 runs from the conserved cysteine through the conserved F or W. The order of the fields is J gene, clone size, D gene, V gene, CDR3 DNA, CDR3 protein. A D gene is named only where the DNA matches it firmly. Clone size is not always given. Where it is, it says once, few, many or a class for expanded clones.

J gene: TRBJ2-2
clone size: -
D gene: TRBD2
V gene: TRBV7-2
CDR3 DNA: TGTGCCAGCAGCTTGTCTAGCGGGTACACCGGGGAGCTGTTTTTT
CDR3 protein: CASSLSSGYTGELFF

J gene: TRBJ2-3
clone size: -
D gene: TRBD2
V gene: TRBV18
CDR3 DNA: TGTGCCAGCTCACCGCAAGAAGGGGTTGGCGGGGGGTCCTACGCGCAGTATTTT
CDR3 protein: CASSPQEGVGGGSYAQYF

J gene: TRBJ1-5
clone size: -
D gene: TRBD1
V gene: TRBV23-1
CDR3 DNA: TGCGCCAGCAGTCAACCGGGACAGGGAACGAATCTTAGCAATCAGCCCCAGCATTTT
CDR3 protein: CASSQPGQGTNLSNQPQHF

J gene: TRBJ1-2
clone size: -
D gene: -
V gene: TRBV3-1/TRBV3-2
CDR3 DNA: TGTGCCAGCACCTGGGGGAGGGGCTTTAACTATGGCTACACCTTC
CDR3 protein: CASTWGRGFNYGYTF

J gene: TRBJ2-7
clone size: -
D gene: TRBD2
V gene: TRBV9
CDR3 DNA: TGTGCCAGCAGGTCTAGCGGGGGACACGAGCAGTACTTC
CDR3 protein: CASRSSGGHEQYF

J gene: TRBJ1-5
clone size: once
D gene: -
V gene: TRBV6-1
CDR3 DNA: TGTGCCAGCAGTGAAGCGGGGGGACTCAATCAGCCCCAGCATTTT
CDR3 protein: CASSEAGGLNQPQHF

J gene: TRBJ2-5
clone size: once
D gene: TRBD2
V gene: TRBV19
CDR3 DNA: TGTGCCAGTAGTACAACTAGCGGGGGGGCAATCGGAGAGACCCAGTACTTC
CDR3 protein: CASSTTSGGAIGETQYF

J gene: TRBJ1-5
clone size: -
D gene: -
V gene: TRBV29-1
CDR3 DNA: TGCAGCGCTGCACTTACCAGGGGCAATCAGCCCCAGCATTTT
CDR3 protein: CSAALTRGNQPQHF

J gene: TRBJ1-2
clone size: -
D gene: TRBD1
V gene: TRBV3-1/TRBV3-2
CDR3 DNA: TGTGCCAGCAGCCAAGTAACGGCAGGGGGAGGCTACACCTTC
CDR3 protein: CASSQVTAGGGYTF

J gene: TRBJ1-3
clone size: -
D gene: -
V gene: TRBV5-5
CDR3 DNA: TGTGCCAGCAGTCCGATGACAGCTGGAAACACCATATATTTT
CDR3 protein: CASSPMTAGNTIYF

J gene: TRBJ1-1
clone size: -
D gene: TRBD1
V gene: TRBV6-6
CDR3 DNA: TGTGCCAGCAGTTGGGGGGACAGGGGCGCTGAAGCTTTCTTT
CDR3 protein: CASSWGDRGAEAFF

J gene: TRBJ2-6
clone size: few
D gene: -
V gene: TRBV4-1
CDR3 DNA: TGCGCCAGCAGCCAGGCGGGACAGTTGATCTCTGGGGCCAACGTCCTGACTTTC
CDR3 protein: CASSQAGQLISGANVLTF

J gene: TRBJ1-1
clone size: once
D gene: -
V gene: TRBV6-6
CDR3 DNA: TGTGCCAGCATCACGGCGGGGACTGAAGCTTTCTTT
CDR3 protein: CASITAGTEAFF

J gene: TRBJ2-5
clone size: -
D gene: TRBD2
V gene: TRBV7-7
CDR3 DNA: TGTGCCAGCAGCTCTCGGGAGGGGCAGCAAGAGACCCAGTACTTC
CDR3 protein: CASSSREGQQETQYF

J gene: TRBJ2-2
clone size: -
D gene: -
V gene: TRBV5-4
CDR3 DNA: TGTGCCAGCAGCTTCGGGACAAAGAACACCGGGGAGCTGTTTTTT
CDR3 protein: CASSFGTKNTGELFF

J gene: TRBJ2-6
clone size: -
D gene: TRBD1
V gene: TRBV19
CDR3 DNA: TGTGCCACCACGACAGGGAGCGGGGCCAACGTCCTGACTTTC
CDR3 protein: CATTTGSGANVLTF

J gene: TRBJ2-1
clone size: -
D gene: TRBD2
V gene: TRBV11-2
CDR3 DNA: TGTGCCAGCAGCTCTACTAGCGGGGGGGCCTGGAATGAGCAGTTCTTC
CDR3 protein: CASSSTSGGAWNEQFF